This T cell receptor beta chain was recovered during a study of CD8+ T cells in alopecia areata. Notes on the study in general: For lesional scalp, especially alopecia totalis/universalis, clonality was higher than in normal scalp. Within the top 100, expanded CD8+ clones significantly decreased with tofacitinib, as did scalp clonality.

Comments on this clone: What it binds is not known.

RNA was extracted and reverse transcribed into cDNA as the sequencing template. Generated by immunoSEQ multiplex PCR, the TCRdb table keeps only in-frame clones and is missing some. The data contain 200,000 to 250,000 clones, around three fifths of them singletons. The treatment denotes: oral pan-JAK inhibitor, 5-10 mg twice daily. The junction had 3 bases not matched to a gene; V was cut back by 5 bases and J by 8 bases. This CDR3 has 12 residues. Looked up from germline, CDR1 is ENHRY and CDR2 is SYGVKD. This chain connects TRBV10-3 to TRBJ1-5; the match to TRBD1 covers 7 bases. Sequencing used CD4+ T cells sorted from blood, obtained at week 4, from a patient treated with tofacitinib. The receptor comes from a human donor with alopecia areata. The CDR3, as DNA: TGTGCCATCAGTTTGACAGGGAAGCCCCAGCATTTT. Translation: CAISLTGKPQHF.